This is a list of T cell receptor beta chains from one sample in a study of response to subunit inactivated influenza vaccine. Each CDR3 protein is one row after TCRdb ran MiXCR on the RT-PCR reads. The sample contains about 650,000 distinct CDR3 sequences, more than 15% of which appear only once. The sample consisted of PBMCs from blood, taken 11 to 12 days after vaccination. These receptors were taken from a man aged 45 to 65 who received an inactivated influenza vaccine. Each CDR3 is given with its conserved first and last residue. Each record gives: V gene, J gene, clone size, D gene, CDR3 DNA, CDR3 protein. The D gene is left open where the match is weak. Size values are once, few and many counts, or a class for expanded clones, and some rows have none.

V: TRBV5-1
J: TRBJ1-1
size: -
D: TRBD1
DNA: TGCGCCAGCAGCTTGGGAGACAGGGGACACAGATTGAACACTGAAGCTTTCTTT
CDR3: CASSLGDRGHRLNTEAFF

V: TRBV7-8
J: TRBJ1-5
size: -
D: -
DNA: TGTGCCAGCAGCTTAGGCAGGTTACAGACTAGCAATCAGCCCCAGCATTTT
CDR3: CASSLGRLQTSNQPQHF

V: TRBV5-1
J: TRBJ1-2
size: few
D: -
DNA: TGCGCCAGCAGCTTCGCAGGGGAGGATGGCTACACCTTC
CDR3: CASSFAGEDGYTF

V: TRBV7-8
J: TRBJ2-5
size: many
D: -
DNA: TGTGCCAGCAGCTTATTACAGGCAGGGCAAGAGACCCAGTACTTC
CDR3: CASSLLQAGQETQYF

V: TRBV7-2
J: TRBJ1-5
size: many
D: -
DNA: TGTGCCAGCAGTCTCTCGGGGCCTGCCCAGCCCCAGCATTTT
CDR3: CASSLSGPAQPQHF

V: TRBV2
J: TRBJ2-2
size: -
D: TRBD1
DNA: TGTGCCAGCAGTGGGACAGGGGGCTGGAACACCGGGGATCTGTTTTTT
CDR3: CASSGTGGWNTGDLFF

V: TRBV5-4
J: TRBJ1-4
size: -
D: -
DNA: TGTGCCAGCCACCTCCGGCCAGGGCCAACTAATGAAAAACTGTTTTTT
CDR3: CASHLRPGPTNEKLFF

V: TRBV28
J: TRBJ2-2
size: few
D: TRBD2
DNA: TGTGCCAGCAGTTTACTTACTAGCGGGGTCTCCGGGGAGCTGTTTTTT
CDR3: CASSLLTSGVSGELFF

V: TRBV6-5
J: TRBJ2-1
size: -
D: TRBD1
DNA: TGTGCCAGCAGTTACCCCGGGACAGGTTACAATGAGCAGTTCTTC
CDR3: CASSYPGTGYNEQFF

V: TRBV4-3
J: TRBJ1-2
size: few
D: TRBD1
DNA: TGCGCCAGCAGCCAAGATAAGGGACAGGGGGCCCACTATGGCTACACCTTC
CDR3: CASSQDKGQGAHYGYTF

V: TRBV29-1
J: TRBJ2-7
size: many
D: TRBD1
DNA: TGCAGCGTACTACCGGGACAGGGCTCCTACGAGCAGTACTTC
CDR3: CSVLPGQGSYEQYF

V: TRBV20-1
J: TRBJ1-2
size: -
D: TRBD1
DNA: TGCAGTGCCCCCGACAGGGTAGAGAGCTACACCTTC
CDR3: CSAPDRVESYTF

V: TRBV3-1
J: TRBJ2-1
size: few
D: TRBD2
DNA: TGTGCCAGCAGCCAAGAAACAGACCCAATACTCCGGGAGGGCCTTGGGAATGAGCAGTTCTTC
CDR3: CASSQETDPILREGLGNEQFF

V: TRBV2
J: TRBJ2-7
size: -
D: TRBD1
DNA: TGTGCCAGGGGACCCAGGGGGGAGCAGTACTTC
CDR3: CARGPRGEQYF

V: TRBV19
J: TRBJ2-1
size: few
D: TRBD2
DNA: TGTGCCAGTAGTATAGGTAGCGGGATTCCCAATGAGCAGTTCTTC
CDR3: CASSIGSGIPNEQFF

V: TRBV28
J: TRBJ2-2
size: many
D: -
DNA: TGTGCCAGCACTTGGGCCCGCCTTTTTTCGGCCACCGGGGAGCTGTTTTTT
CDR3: CASTWARLFSATGELFF

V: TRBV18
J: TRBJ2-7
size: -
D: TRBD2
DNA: TGTGCCAGCTCACCATTGGCTAGCGGGAGGTACGAGCAGTACTTC
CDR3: CASSPLASGRYEQYF

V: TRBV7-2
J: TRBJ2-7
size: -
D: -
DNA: TGTGCCAGCAGCTCAAGTCGAGGCAGACCCTACGAGCAGTACTTC
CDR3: CASSSSRGRPYEQYF

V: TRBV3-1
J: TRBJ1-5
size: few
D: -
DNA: TGTGCCAGCAGCCAAACATTTAGCAATCAGCCCCAGCATTTT
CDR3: CASSQTFSNQPQHF

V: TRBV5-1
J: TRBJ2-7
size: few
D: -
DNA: TGCGCCAGCAGCTTACAGACAGGATCCGACGAGCAGTACTTC
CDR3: CASSLQTGSDEQYF

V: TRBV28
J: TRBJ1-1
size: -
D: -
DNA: TGTGCCAGCACAGGACGGACCAAAGCTTTCTTT
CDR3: CASTGRTKAFF

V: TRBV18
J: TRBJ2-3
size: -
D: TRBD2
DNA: TGTGCCAGCTCACCACCCGGCCTTAGGGACTCTCAACTAGCGGGGGGCCTCGATACGCAGTATTTT
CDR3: CASSPPGLRDSQLAGGLDTQYF

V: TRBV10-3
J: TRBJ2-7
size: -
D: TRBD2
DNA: TGTGCCATCAGCAGCGGGGCGCCACCCTACGAGCAGTACTTC
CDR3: CAISSGAPPYEQYF

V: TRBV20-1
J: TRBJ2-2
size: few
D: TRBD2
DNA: TGCAGTGCTTCAGCGGGGTTGCCGAACACCGGGGAGCTGTTTTTT
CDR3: CSASAGLPNTGELFF

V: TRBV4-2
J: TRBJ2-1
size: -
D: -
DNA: TGTGCCAGCAGCCAAACTAGCCTTAGCTCCTACAATGAGCAGTTCTTC
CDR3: CASSQTSLSSYNEQFF

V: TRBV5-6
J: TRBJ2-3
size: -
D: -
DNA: TGTGCCAGCAGCTTGGTTAGTAGGGTCGGCTGGGATACGCAGTATTTT
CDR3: CASSLVSRVGWDTQYF

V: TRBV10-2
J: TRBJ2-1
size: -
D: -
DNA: TGCGCCAGCAGTGAGTTTATCAGGTACAATGAGCAGTTCTTC
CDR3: CASSEFIRYNEQFF

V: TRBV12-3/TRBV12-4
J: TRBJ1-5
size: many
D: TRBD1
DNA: TGTGCCAGCAGAAGGGACAGCGAATATCAGCCCCAGCATTTT
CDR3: CASRRDSEYQPQHF

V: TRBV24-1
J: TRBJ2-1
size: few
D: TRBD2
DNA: TGTGCCATCTCAGCGGGAGGGCCCTGGAATGAGCAGTTCTTC
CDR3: CAISAGGPWNEQFF

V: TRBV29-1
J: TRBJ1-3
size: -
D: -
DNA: TGCAGCGTTGAAGATCGTTGGACAACAACTGGAAACACCATATATTTT
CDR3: CSVEDRWTTTGNTIYF

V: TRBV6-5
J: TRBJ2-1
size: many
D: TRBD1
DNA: TGTGCCAGCAGTTACCACAGGGGGAAGGGCTCCTACAATGAGCAGTTCTTC
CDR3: CASSYHRGKGSYNEQFF

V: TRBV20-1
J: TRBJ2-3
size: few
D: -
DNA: TGCAGTGCCTCGTTCGGGGCAGGCACAGATACGCAGTATTTT
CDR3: CSASFGAGTDTQYF

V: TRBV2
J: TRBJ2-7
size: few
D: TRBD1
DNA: TGTGCCAGCCGAGGGGACAGAGAGTACGAGCAGTACTTC
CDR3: CASRGDREYEQYF

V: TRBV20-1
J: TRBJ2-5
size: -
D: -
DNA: TGCAGTGCTAGCCGAGGGACAGAGACCCAGTACTTC
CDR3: CSASRGTETQYF

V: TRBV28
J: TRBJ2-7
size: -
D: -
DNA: TGTGCCAGCAGACTGGGACGGTACGAGCAGTACTTC
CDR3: CASRLGRYEQYF

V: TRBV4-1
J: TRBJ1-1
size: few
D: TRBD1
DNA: TGCGCCAGCAGCCCAGTCGGAAAACCGGGACAGGGGCTCACTGAAGCTTTCTTT
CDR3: CASSPVGKPGQGLTEAFF

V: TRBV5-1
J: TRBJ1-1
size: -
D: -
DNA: TGCGCCAGCAGATTTGGACGGAACACTGAAGCTTTCTTT
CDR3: CASRFGRNTEAFF

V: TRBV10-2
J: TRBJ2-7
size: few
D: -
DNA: TGCGCCAGCAGTGAGGCGGCAGTGAGTCAGCAGTACTTC
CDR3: CASSEAAVSQQYF

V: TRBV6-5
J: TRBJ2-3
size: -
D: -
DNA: TGTGCCAGCAGTTACTCCGGCCCCAATGTGGCAGATACGCAGTATTTT
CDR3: CASSYSGPNVADTQYF

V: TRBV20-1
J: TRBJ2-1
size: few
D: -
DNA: TGCAGTGCCTTAGATCACCGGACTGGGGCCTACAATGAGCAGTTCTTC
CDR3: CSALDHRTGAYNEQFF

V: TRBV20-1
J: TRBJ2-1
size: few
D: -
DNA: TGCAGTGCTAGAGTGGCAGGGGTAGGTGAGCAGTTCTTC
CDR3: CSARVAGVGEQFF

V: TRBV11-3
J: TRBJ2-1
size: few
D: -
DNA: TGTGCCAGCAGCCATAGGCGGGGCGGGAATGAGCAGTTCTTC
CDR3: CASSHRRGGNEQFF

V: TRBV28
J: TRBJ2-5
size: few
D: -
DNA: TGTGCCAGCAGTTTATCGGAGGGAGAGACCCAGTACTTC
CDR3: CASSLSEGETQYF

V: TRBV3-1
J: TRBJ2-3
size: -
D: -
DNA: TGTGCCAGCAGCCAAGTACTCGGGGGTCTCACAGATACGCAGTATTTT
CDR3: CASSQVLGGLTDTQYF

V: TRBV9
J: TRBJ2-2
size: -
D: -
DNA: TGTGCCAGCAGCGTAGTTCCCTCCGGGGAGCTGTTTTTT
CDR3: CASSVVPSGELFF

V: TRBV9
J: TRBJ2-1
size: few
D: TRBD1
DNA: TGTGCCAGCAGCTTACGGACAGGGCTAATGGACGGTGAGCAGTTCTTC
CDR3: CASSLRTGLMDGEQFF

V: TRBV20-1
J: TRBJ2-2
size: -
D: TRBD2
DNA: TGCAGTGCCAGGGGGACTAGCGGGAACGGGGAGCTGTTTTTT
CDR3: CSARGTSGNGELFF

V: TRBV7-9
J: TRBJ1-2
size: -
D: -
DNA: TGTGCCAGCAGCTTACACAGGGAAAGTGGCTACACCTTC
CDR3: CASSLHRESGYTF

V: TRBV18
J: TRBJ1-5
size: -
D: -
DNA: TGTGCCAGCTCACCAAACAGAAATAGCAATCAGCCCCAGCATTTT
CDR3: CASSPNRNSNQPQHF

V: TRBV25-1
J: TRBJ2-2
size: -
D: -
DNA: TGTGCCAGCAATATCCAAAGCGGCGGGGAGCTGTTTTTT
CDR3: CASNIQSGGELFF

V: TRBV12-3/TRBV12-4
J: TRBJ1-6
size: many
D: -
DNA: TGTGCCAGCAGTCTGACCCTAAACGGTTCACCCCTCCACTTT
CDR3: CASSLTLNGSPLHF

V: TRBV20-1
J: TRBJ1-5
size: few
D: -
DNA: TGCAGTGCTAGAGACAGGGCCGGACAGTCCCAGCATTTT
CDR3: CSARDRAGQSQHF

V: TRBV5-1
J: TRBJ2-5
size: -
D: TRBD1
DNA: TGCGCCAGCAGCTCTAGGACAGGGGGGAGAGAGACCCAGTACTTC
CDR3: CASSSRTGGRETQYF